Listed here are 9 T cell receptor beta chains from one sample, sequenced in a study of PD-1 blockade in classical Hodgkin lymphoma. The time point: newly diagnosed, previously untreated cHL patient sample. Isolated CD8+ T cells were derived from thawed PBMCs through magnetic negative selection. The protocol was immunoSEQ multiplex PCR, while the TCRdb copy is restricted to in-frame clones and leaves out a portion. The sample holds about 5,200 clones, 80% to 90% seen once. Sequencing was done on a sample of CD8+ T cells from blood. The receptors were gathered from a human donor with classical Hodgkin lymphoma.

The CDR3 nucleotides are TGTGCCAGCAGCCCCGGATTCGGGGTTCATTACAGCAATGAGCAGTTCTTC. Translation gives CASSPGFGVHYSNEQFF. The J gene is TRBJ2-1, the V gene TRBV7-2; D perhaps matches TRBD2 (5 bases). Trimming left V 5 bases short and J 6 bases short, with 23 bases between. CDR1 is SGHTA and CDR2 is FQGNSA in the germline V gene. The CDR3 spans 17 residues.

A single count supports this clone. This sequence joins TRBV5-5 and TRBJ1-3; D remains unclear. V was shortened by 0 bases and J by 0 bases, with 10 bases between the two germline ends. Germline-derived CDR1 and CDR2 are SGHKS and YYEKEE (reference sequence). The CDR3 has 16 residues. CDR3 region: CASSLGVGRSGNTIYF. DNA for the CDR3: TGTGCCAGCAGCTTGGGAGTAGGGCGCTCTGGAAACACCATATATTTT. Combining the CDR3 with reference TRBV5-5 and TRBJ1-3 gives the whole variable domain DAGVTQSPTHLIKTRGQQVTLRCSPISGHKSVSWYQQVLGQGPQFIFQYYEKEERGRGNFPDRFSARQFPNYSSELNVNALLLGDSALYLCASSLGVGRSGNTIYFGEGSWLTVV.

This clone was detected a few times. This rearrangement joins TRBV10-3 to TRBJ2-3; D uncertain. The CDR3 runs to 15 residues. V lost 0 bases, J lost 4 bases, and 11 bases lay in between. Germline CDR1 ENHRY, CDR2 SYGVKD. The DNA for the CDR3 is TGTGCCATCAGTGAGTCGAAAGGCTCCCCAGATACGCAGTATTTT. Translating gives CAISESKGSPDTQYF.

The V and J genes are TRBV6-6 and TRBJ2-5; perhaps TRBD2 as D (6 bases). From germline, CDR1 is MNHNY and CDR2 SVGAGI (reference sequence). The V end lost 8 bases, the J end lost 2 bases, and 12 bases lay between the germline ends. This CDR3 has 13 residues. The CDR3 nucleotides are TGTGCCAGCCTTGGCGGGGTTCAAGAGACCCAGTACTTC. It translates to CASLGGVQETQYF.

This clone was seen once. The chain combines TRBV11-2 with TRBJ2-7; 7 nucleotides align to TRBD2. Germline values: CDR1 SGHAT, CDR2 FQNNGV. This CDR3 comprises 15 residues. V gave up 5 bases and J gave up 5 bases; unmatched junction bases: 12. The CDR3 DNA reads as TGTGCCAGCAGCCCTATGGGGGGGGGAGGGGACGAGCAGTACTTC. Its translation is CASSPMGGGGDEQYF.

The chain combines TRBV10-3 with TRBJ2-6, with TRBD1 identical over 7 bases. CDR3 length: 17 amino acids. The germline CDR1 and CDR2 sequences are ENHRY and SYGVKD. The trim removed 3 bases at V and 0 bases at J, leaving 5 bases unmatched. The CDR3 nucleotides read TGTGCCATCAGTGATTGGGACAGCAGCTCTGGGGCCAACGTCCTGACTTTC. Protein: CAISDWDSSSGANVLTF.

The V call is TRBV6-5, the J call TRBJ2-1; D call uncertain. Germline-derived CDR1 and CDR2 are MNHEY and SVGAGI. Trimming shortened V by 6 bases and J by 0 bases, and 6 bases separated the two germline ends. This CDR3 is 13 amino acids long. The CDR3 nucleotides read TGTGCCAGCAGCCCCACCTCCTACAATGAGCAGTTCTTC. Translating gives CASSPTSYNEQFF.

This sequence joins TRBV25-1 and TRBJ2-3; TRBD2 matches at 8 bases. The CDR3 is 14 amino acids. V lost 1 base to trimming and J lost 6 bases; unmatched junction nucleotides: 3. Per the germline V gene, CDR1 is MGHDK and CDR2 is SYGVNS. CDR3 amino acids: CASSESGGPDTQYF. Here the CDR3 DNA reads TGTGCCAGCAGTGAATCGGGGGGGCCGGATACGCAGTATTTT.

The chain links TRBV2 to TRBJ2-7; 11 nucleotides match TRBD1. The CDR3 extends over 15 amino acids. Germline V gives CDR1 SNHLY, CDR2 FYNNEI. J was trimmed by 6 bases and V by 5 bases; bases with no gene match: 9. CDR3: CASSLPGQGDPEQYF. CDR3 DNA: TGTGCCAGCAGTCTTCCGGGACAGGGGGATCCCGAGCAGTACTTC.